Many counts were recorded for the clone carrying this T cell receptor (beta chain). Authors' methods: Scientists estimated how many nucleated cells there were by amplifying reference gene primers. The method was immunoSEQ multiplex PCR; TCRdb's version includes in-frame clones alone and lacks a portion of them. For V, J and clone size, that table is used; D and trimming come from the DNA. The sample lists hundreds of thousands of clones, 65% to 85% occurring once. The data were obtained in a study of blood T cell repertoires in COVID-19. Study details: Samples came from the United States, Italy and Spain, spanning acute and convalescent COVID-19.

Individuals drawn from 24 US areas were roughly 18 to 89 years old. CDR1 SGDLS and CDR2 YYNGEE come from the germline V gene. V shed 3 bases, J shed 5 bases, and the junction held 18 bases outside the gene matches. The CDR3 has 18 residues. V gene TRBV9 combines with J gene TRBJ1-2; 8 bases map to TRBD1. Material for sequencing was PBMCs or T cells enriched from blood (not recorded which). The TCR was taken from a young man with acute COVID-19. CDR3 in amino acids: CASSAERQGFVLGYGYTF. For the CDR3, the DNA is TGTGCCAGCAGCGCCGAAAGACAGGGGTTTGTTTTAGGGTATGGCTACACCTTC.